This entry features one TCR beta chain sequence. No cognate antigen has been identified for it. The sample holds no much larger clone one base away, and base qualities are not on file. According to the study, the label for this sample's treatment or condition signals: randomized to nivolumab then ipilimumab (arm A) or the reverse (arm B). No trial patient had received prior DNA-damaging chemotherapy. Samples were obtained from patients with melanoma enrolled in CheckMate 064, a randomized, open-label phase II trial of sequential checkpoint blockade. Tumor TCR sequencing used genomic DNA from formalin-fixed paraffin-embedded (FFPE) tissue samples. TCRbeta CDR3 regions were immunosequenced from genomic DNA with the immunoSEQ Assay. Genomic DNA was amplified by bias-controlled multiplex PCR before high-throughput sequencing. Per the original workflow: To quantify the absolute abundance of each unique TCRbeta CDR3 region, the sequences were collapsed and filtered. Clonality, defined as 1 minus Pielou's evenness, was calculated using productive rearrangements only. To compute tumor T-cell fraction, TCRbeta template counts were normalized to usable DNA, with usable DNA estimated from several housekeeping genes. A previously published method was used to identify clones whose frequencies were significantly greater in on-treatment samples than in baseline samples. TCRdb retrieved this table from immuneACCESS and kept in-frame rearrangements only. Not all clones are present; in checked studies, unresolved V genes account for under half, and no reason is known for the remainder. The V and J calls and clone size are taken from that table; D and trimming were inferred from the DNA. The sample data list 1,800 or so clones, and roughly a fifth of these were observed just once. The ten largest clones add up to roughly a fifth of the sample.

Reading the germline V gene gives CDR1 SGHDN and CDR2 FVKESK. Trimming at the junction amounts to 0 bases on V and 7 bases on J, and the germline ends lie 9 bases apart. The CDR3 spans 13 residues, from the cysteine through the phenylalanine. The only DNA kept is the CDR3, 39 bases in frame from the first base. These data are taken from a study of sequential checkpoint blockade in melanoma (dated by TCRdb to between 2018 and 2021). Study-level background: Patients were assigned by 1:1 randomization to either first-line nivolumab followed by ipilimumab (arm A) or ipilimumab followed by nivolumab (arm B). Maintenance nivolumab was given following each of the two trial sequences. DNA from around 84 pretreatment melanoma tumor samples was subjected to TCRbeta immunosequencing. For approximately 20 patients, matched tumor biopsies were obtained before treatment and at week 13, following single-agent nivolumab (arm A) or ipilimumab (arm B). In around 80% of the matched pre- and post-treatment tumor biopsy pairs, both biopsies came from the same lesion.

What the work shows at the level of the full study, not this receptor alone: Patients whose tumor T-cell fraction and clonality increased by week 13 were about 30 times more likely to achieve clinical benefit. The model for predicting response that combines TCR metrics with mutation burden needs to be validated in larger, independent patient cohorts. In the nivolumab-first arm (arm A), an association was found between pretreatment tumor TIL clonality and response (P = .04). Within-arm analyses of tumor T-cell fraction were constrained by small sample sizes and reduced statistical power. PD-L1 staining and CD8+ T-cell counts correlated with tumor T-cell fraction and clonality, whereas mutational load did not.

This clonotype originated in a human donor with melanoma. The sequence links TRBV14 to TRBJ1-2, with the D gene too uncertain to name. The input for sequencing was tumor tissue (inferred from file names), taken from a patient given nivolumab and ipilimumab in sequence. For the CDR3, the sequence is CASSQDSAGGYTF. The DNA is as follows: TGTGCCAGCAGCCAAGACAGTGCGGGTGGCTACACCTTC.